Listed below are T cell receptor beta chains from one sample, sequenced in a study of T cell responses to AZD1222 COVID-19 vaccine. The method was immunoSEQ multiplex PCR; TCRdb's version includes in-frame clones alone and lacks a portion of them. The table lists about 83,000 clones, roughly 88% of them singletons, with approximately 4.5% in the top ten. Source: peripheral blood, taken on day 0 of MenACWY control vaccination. These receptors were obtained from an adult in good health. Both conserved end residues are part of each CDR3. The order of the fields is J gene, clone size, V gene, CDR3 protein. Clone size is given for some rows only: seen once, a few or many times, or a class if the clone is expanded.

J gene: TRBJ2-7
clone size: once
V gene: TRBV20-1
CDR3 protein: CSAYRDSEQYF

J gene: TRBJ2-2
clone size: .
V gene: TRBV12-3/TRBV12-4
CDR3 protein: CASSLTTGELFF

J gene: TRBJ2-6
clone size: .
V gene: TRBV30
CDR3 protein: CAWSTSVSSGANVLTF

J gene: TRBJ2-2
clone size: .
V gene: TRBV6-5
CDR3 protein: CASSYGPGELFF

J gene: TRBJ1-1
clone size: .
V gene: TRBV5-1
CDR3 protein: CASSFLTETNTEAFF

J gene: TRBJ2-1
clone size: .
V gene: TRBV5-1
CDR3 protein: CASSPTGARRNEQFF

J gene: TRBJ1-3
clone size: .
V gene: TRBV28
CDR3 protein: CASSLGTGLGRNTIYF

J gene: TRBJ2-6
clone size: .
V gene: TRBV2
CDR3 protein: CASSGDSGANVLTF

J gene: TRBJ1-3
clone size: .
V gene: TRBV6-5
CDR3 protein: CASGRQSGNTIYF

J gene: TRBJ2-7
clone size: .
V gene: TRBV6-5
CDR3 protein: CASSYSGRTYEQYF

J gene: TRBJ1-2
clone size: .
V gene: TRBV12-3/TRBV12-4
CDR3 protein: CASSLTTGYGYTF

J gene: TRBJ2-7
clone size: .
V gene: TRBV12-5
CDR3 protein: CASGHNFYEQYF